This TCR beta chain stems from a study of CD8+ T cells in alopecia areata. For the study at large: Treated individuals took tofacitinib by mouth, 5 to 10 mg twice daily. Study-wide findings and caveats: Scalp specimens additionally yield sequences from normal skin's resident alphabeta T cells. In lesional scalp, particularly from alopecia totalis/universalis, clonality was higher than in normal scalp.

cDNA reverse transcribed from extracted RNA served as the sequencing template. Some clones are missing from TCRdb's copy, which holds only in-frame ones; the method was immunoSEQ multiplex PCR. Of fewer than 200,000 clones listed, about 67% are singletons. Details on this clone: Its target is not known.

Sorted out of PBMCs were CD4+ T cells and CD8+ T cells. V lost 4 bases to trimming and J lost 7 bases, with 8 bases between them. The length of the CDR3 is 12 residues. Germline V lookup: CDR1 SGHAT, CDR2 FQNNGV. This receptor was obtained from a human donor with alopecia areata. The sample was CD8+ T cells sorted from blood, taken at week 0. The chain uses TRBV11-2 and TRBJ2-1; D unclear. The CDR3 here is CASSWVLNEQFF. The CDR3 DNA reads TGTGCCAGCAGCTGGGTTTTGAATGAGCAGTTCTTC.